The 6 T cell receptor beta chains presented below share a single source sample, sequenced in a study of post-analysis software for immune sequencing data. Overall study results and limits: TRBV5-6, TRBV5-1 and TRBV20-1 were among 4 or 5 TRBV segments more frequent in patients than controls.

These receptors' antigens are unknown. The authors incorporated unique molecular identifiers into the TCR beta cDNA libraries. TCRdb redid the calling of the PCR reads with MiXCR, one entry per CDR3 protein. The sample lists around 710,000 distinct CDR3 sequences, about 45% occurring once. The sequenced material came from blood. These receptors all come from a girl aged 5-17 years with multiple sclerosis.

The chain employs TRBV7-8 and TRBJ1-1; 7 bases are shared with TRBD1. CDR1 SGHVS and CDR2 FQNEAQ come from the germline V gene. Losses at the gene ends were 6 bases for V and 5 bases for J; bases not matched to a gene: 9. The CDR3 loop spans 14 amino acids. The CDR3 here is CASREGATWTEAFF. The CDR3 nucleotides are TGTGCCAGCAGGGAGGGGGCGACCTGGACTGAAGCTTTCTTT.

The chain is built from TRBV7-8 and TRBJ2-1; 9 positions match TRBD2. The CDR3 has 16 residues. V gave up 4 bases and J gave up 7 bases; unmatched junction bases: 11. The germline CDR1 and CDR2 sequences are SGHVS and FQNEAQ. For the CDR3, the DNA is TGTGCCAGCAGCTACCCCGAAAGCGGGAGGCTAAATGAGCAGTTCTTC. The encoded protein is CASSYPESGRLNEQFF.

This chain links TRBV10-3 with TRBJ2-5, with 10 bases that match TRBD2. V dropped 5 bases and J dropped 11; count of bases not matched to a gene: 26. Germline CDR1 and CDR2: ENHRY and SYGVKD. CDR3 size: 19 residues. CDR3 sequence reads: CAISPRGLAGGGVLNEQYF. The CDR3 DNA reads TGTGCCATCAGTCCCAGGGGGTTAGCGGGAGGCGGGGTGTTGAATGAGCAGTACTTC.

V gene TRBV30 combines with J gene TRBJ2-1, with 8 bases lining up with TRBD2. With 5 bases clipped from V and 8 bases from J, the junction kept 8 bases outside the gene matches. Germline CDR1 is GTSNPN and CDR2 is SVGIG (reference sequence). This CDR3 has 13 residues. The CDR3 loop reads CAWAGLEGDEQFF. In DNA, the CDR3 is TGTGCCTGGGCGGGACTAGAAGGGGATGAGCAGTTCTTC.

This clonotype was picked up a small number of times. This chain's CDR3 is CASSWALVGSYEQYF. DNA for the CDR3: TGTGCCAGCAGCTGGGCCCTCGTCGGGTCCTACGAGCAGTACTTC. The V call is TRBV12-3 or TRBV12-4, the J call TRBJ2-7; no firm D call. Trimming cost V 6 bases and J 1 base, with 16 bases left between them. CDR3 length: 15 residues.

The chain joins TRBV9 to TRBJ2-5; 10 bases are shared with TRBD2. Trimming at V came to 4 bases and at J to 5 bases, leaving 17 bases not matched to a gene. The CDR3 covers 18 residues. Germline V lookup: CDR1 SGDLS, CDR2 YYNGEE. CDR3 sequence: CASSPEGTSVWRGETQYF. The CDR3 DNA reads TGTGCCAGCAGCCCGGAAGGGACTAGCGTCTGGAGGGGGGAGACCCAGTACTTC.